This T cell receptor (beta chain) was sequenced for a study of blood T cell repertoires in COVID-19 (TCRdb year 2020). Background for the entire study: Samples covering the acute and convalescent phases of COVID-19 were provided by collaborators in the United States, Italy and Spain. The material from the prospective study consisted of cDNA or gDNA derived from T cells, B-cell-depleted T cells, or PBMCs. Subjects who had been exposed to COVID-19, were actively infected with it, or had recovered from it provided the deeply sampled blood TCRbeta repertoires that made up the dataset. The repertoires were released in a freely available public database meant as a resource for research on the immune response to SARS-CoV-2. The samples were drawn from the first 160 participants of the ongoing ImmuneRACE study and from roughly 1,300 subjects provided by 6 global collaborators. Sample metadata almost always included a de-identified subject ID, COVID-19 status, age in years and sex. HLA class I and class II types, where available, came from metadata supplied by the sample provider rather than from assay-based typing.

The CDR3 covers 13 residues, taking in both the cysteine and the phenylalanine. Only CDR3 DNA remains: 39 bases, in frame from the first base. Cut back by 1 base and 11 bases, the V and J ends lie 15 bases apart. Taken from the germline V gene (reference sequence), the CDR1 and CDR2 loops are LGHDT and YNNKEL. At one collaborating source in Seattle, patients were enrolled during active infection and were followed longitudinally through the course of disease. Each collaborating institution followed its own protocols to collect whole blood in K2EDTA tubes. For TCRbeta analysis, collaborators shipped samples in one of three forms: frozen whole blood, isolated PBMCs, or DNA extracted from either of those sample types. The investigation overall reported the following: The quantity of clinical and demographic metadata differed by source and by participant and was supplied without curation.

Comments on this clone: The antigen it binds to is not known. There are no base qualities to consult, and no much larger clone falls within one base.

The immunoSEQ Assay, a bias-controlled multiplex PCR, was used to amplify TCRbeta CDR3 regions from genomic DNA. The study's processing was this. Nucleated cell counts per sample were estimated from amplification of reference gene primers within the assay. To quantify the absolute abundance of each unique TCRbeta CDR3 rearrangement, sequence reads were collapsed and filtered. For each sample, productive Simpson clonality was calculated by taking the square root of Simpson's diversity index across productive rearrangements. In its TCRdb copy, this immuneACCESS table keeps in-frame sequences only and misses some clones. Where compared with another copy, unresolved V genes explain less than half of these, and the others have no known cause. That table supplies the V and J calls and clone size; D and trimming were determined from the DNA. Recorded for this sample are about 230,000 clones; about nine tenths of them occurred a single time. Jointly, the top ten make up about 9.9% of the sample.

Sequencing was performed on peripheral blood. The clonotype was recovered from a man aged 50 or older with COVID-19, enrolled during active disease. This chain joins TRBV3-1 (or the pseudogene TRBV3-2) to TRBJ2-7; TRBD2 is a weak D gene call, 6 bases matching. The nucleotide sequence reads TGTGCCAGCAGCCAAGGAGAGGGACTCGGAGAGTACTTC. The encoded protein is CASSQGEGLGEYF.